Listed below are T cell receptor beta chains from one sample, sequenced in a study of T-cell reconstitution after alpha-beta-depleted transplantation in children. TCRdb re-analysed the PCR reads in MiXCR, keeping a single row per CDR3 protein. This table has 260,000 or so distinct CDR3 sequences, around 12% appearing once. The sequences come from PBMCs from the stem cell graft donor, collected from the stem cell graft. Source of these receptors: a human donor who donated a stem cell graft to a child with acute lymphoblastic leukemia. Both conserved end residues are part of each CDR3. D genes are given only for firm matches. Clone size is shown for a subset of rows, as once, few, many or a class of expanded clone.

J gene: TRBJ1-4; D gene: NA; clone size: many; V gene: TRBV27; CDR3 protein: CASSPSYGREKLFF; CDR3 DNA: TGTGCCAGCAGTCCCTCGTACGGAAGAGAAAAACTGTTTTTT
J gene: TRBJ2-3; D gene: TRBD2; clone size: many; V gene: TRBV11-2; CDR3 protein: CASSSGDYPSTDTQYF; CDR3 DNA: TGTGCCAGCAGCTCGGGGGACTACCCTAGCACAGATACGCAGTATTTT
J gene: TRBJ2-1; D gene: TRBD2; clone size: many; V gene: TRBV5-1; CDR3 protein: CASIPQLAGVDNEQFF; CDR3 DNA: TGCGCCAGCATCCCCCAACTAGCGGGGGTCGACAATGAGCAGTTCTTC
J gene: TRBJ2-7; D gene: NA; clone size: once; V gene: TRBV7-2; CDR3 protein: CASSLGDSPYEQYF; CDR3 DNA: TGTGCCAGCAGCTTAGGGGACTCTCCCTACGAGCAGTACTTC
J gene: TRBJ2-3; D gene: TRBD1; clone size: many; V gene: TRBV5-1; CDR3 protein: CASSATGEDTQYF; CDR3 DNA: TGCGCCAGCAGCGCAACAGGGGAAGATACGCAGTATTTT
J gene: TRBJ2-5; D gene: TRBD2; clone size: many; V gene: TRBV2; CDR3 protein: CASSWGLAGQETQYF; CDR3 DNA: TGTGCCAGCAGTTGGGGACTAGCGGGGCAAGAGACCCAGTACTTC
J gene: TRBJ1-2; D gene: NA; clone size: many; V gene: TRBV28; CDR3 protein: CASSLSAAPANYGYTF; CDR3 DNA: TGTGCCAGCAGTTTATCTGCAGCACCAGCTAACTATGGCTACACCTTC
J gene: TRBJ1-6; D gene: TRBD1; clone size: NA; V gene: TRBV5-1; CDR3 protein: CASRPGQFGSPLHF; CDR3 DNA: TGCGCCAGCAGACCGGGACAGTTTGGTTCACCCCTCCACTTT
J gene: TRBJ2-7; D gene: TRBD1; clone size: many; V gene: TRBV20-1; CDR3 protein: CSAMDREQYF; CDR3 DNA: TGCAGTGCTATGGACAGGGAGCAGTACTTC
J gene: TRBJ1-1; D gene: TRBD1; clone size: many; V gene: TRBV6-5; CDR3 protein: CASSSWTGPRNTEAFF; CDR3 DNA: TGTGCCAGCAGTTCTTGGACAGGGCCCCGGAACACTGAAGCTTTCTTT
J gene: TRBJ2-7; D gene: NA; clone size: many; V gene: TRBV9; CDR3 protein: CASSVAGGSIF; CDR3 DNA: NA
J gene: TRBJ1-1; D gene: NA; clone size: many; V gene: TRBV9; CDR3 protein: CASSVDTRRGASTEAFF; CDR3 DNA: TGTGCCAGCAGCGTAGATACTAGACGGGGGGCAAGTACTGAAGCTTTCTTT
J gene: TRBJ1-4; D gene: NA; clone size: many; V gene: TRBV5-5; CDR3 protein: CASSLEVRGNEKLFF; CDR3 DNA: TGTGCCAGCAGCTTGGAAGTCCGGGGTAATGAAAAACTGTTTTTT
J gene: TRBJ1-2; D gene: NA; clone size: many; V gene: TRBV6-6; CDR3 protein: CASSPKGNYGYTF; CDR3 DNA: TGTGCCAGCAGCCCAAAGGGTAACTATGGCTACACCTTC
J gene: TRBJ1-1; D gene: TRBD1; clone size: NA; V gene: TRBV28; CDR3 protein: CASSSAPGGATEAFF; CDR3 DNA: TGTGCCAGCAGTTCAGCCCCAGGGGGCGCGACTGAAGCTTTCTTT
J gene: TRBJ2-3; D gene: TRBD2; clone size: many; V gene: TRBV9; CDR3 protein: CASTRRGARDDTQYF; CDR3 DNA: TGTGCCAGCACCCGGCGGGGGGCCCGAGATGATACGCAGTATTTT
J gene: TRBJ1-1; D gene: TRBD1; clone size: many; V gene: TRBV7-9; CDR3 protein: CASSLGTGVPEAFF; CDR3 DNA: TGTGCCAGCAGCTTGGGGACAGGGGTCCCCGAGGCTTTCTTT
J gene: TRBJ2-7; D gene: NA; clone size: many; V gene: TRBV29-1; CDR3 protein: CSVEDQAFPYEQYF; CDR3 DNA: TGCAGCGTTGAAGATCAGGCATTCCCCTACGAGCAGTACTTC
J gene: TRBJ1-3; D gene: NA; clone size: few; V gene: TRBV29-1; CDR3 protein: CSVGDAISGNTIYF; CDR3 DNA: TGCAGCGTTGGAGATGCCATCTCTGGAAACACCATATATTTT
J gene: TRBJ2-2; D gene: NA; clone size: many; V gene: TRBV7-2; CDR3 protein: CASPTTAGADTGELFF; CDR3 DNA: TGTGCCAGCCCAACTACTGCGGGGGCGGACACCGGGGAGCTGTTTTTT
J gene: TRBJ2-1; D gene: TRBD1; clone size: many; V gene: TRBV12-3/TRBV12-4; CDR3 protein: CASRPGTVQNEQFF; CDR3 DNA: TGTGCCAGCAGACCCGGGACAGTACAAAATGAGCAGTTCTTC
J gene: TRBJ1-4; D gene: TRBD1; clone size: many; V gene: TRBV11-2; CDR3 protein: CASSLSGTVHPATNEKLFF; CDR3 DNA: TGTGCCAGCAGCTTATCCGGGACAGTCCACCCCGCAACTAATGAAAAACTGTTTTTT
J gene: TRBJ2-5; D gene: NA; clone size: few; V gene: TRBV11-2; CDR3 protein: CASSLFSLGGGAEETQYF; CDR3 DNA: TGTGCCAGCAGCTTGTTTTCCCTCGGTGGGGGGGCAGAAGAGACCCAGTACTTC
J gene: TRBJ2-5; D gene: TRBD2; clone size: many; V gene: TRBV6-2/TRBV6-3; CDR3 protein: CASIRTRQETQYF; CDR3 DNA: TGTGCCAGCATAAGGACTAGACAAGAGACCCAGTACTTC
J gene: TRBJ2-1; D gene: NA; clone size: many; V gene: TRBV7-9; CDR3 protein: CASTIREAGNNEQFF; CDR3 DNA: TGTGCCAGCACCATTAGGGAGGCGGGAAACAATGAGCAGTTCTTC
J gene: TRBJ1-6; D gene: NA; clone size: few; V gene: TRBV30; CDR3 protein: CAVAWAGSNSPLHF; CDR3 DNA: TGTGCCGTAGCGTGGGCAGGGAGTAATTCACCCCTCCACTTT
J gene: TRBJ2-5; D gene: NA; clone size: many; V gene: TRBV20-1; CDR3 protein: CSARQGETQYF; CDR3 DNA: TGCAGTGCTAGACAGGGAGAGACCCAGTACTTC
J gene: TRBJ2-3; D gene: NA; clone size: NA; V gene: TRBV7-9; CDR3 protein: CASSFGRADTQYF; CDR3 DNA: TGTGCCAGCAGCTTCGGGCGGGCAGATACGCAGTATTTT
J gene: TRBJ2-7; D gene: NA; clone size: NA; V gene: TRBV27; CDR3 protein: CASSLDAGTEKYEQYF; CDR3 DNA: TGTGCCAGCAGTTTAGACGCCGGGACGGAAAAGTACGAGCAGTACTTC
J gene: TRBJ2-1; D gene: TRBD2; clone size: many; V gene: TRBV14; CDR3 protein: CASSSWTRRDNEQFF; CDR3 DNA: TGTGCCAGCAGCTCATGGACTAGAAGGGACAATGAGCAGTTCTTC
J gene: TRBJ1-6; D gene: NA; clone size: many; V gene: TRBV7-2; CDR3 protein: CASSAKRANSPLHF; CDR3 DNA: TGTGCCAGCAGCGCGAAGCGAGCCAATTCACCCCTCCACTTT
J gene: TRBJ2-6; D gene: TRBD1; clone size: many; V gene: TRBV11-1; CDR3 protein: CASSGRFGQGDSGANVLTF; CDR3 DNA: TGTGCCAGCAGCGGCCGATTCGGACAGGGAGACTCTGGGGCCAACGTCCTGACTTTC
J gene: TRBJ2-7; D gene: TRBD1; clone size: many; V gene: TRBV4-3; CDR3 protein: CASSLTGTGAEQYF; CDR3 DNA: TGCGCCAGCAGCCTAACCGGGACAGGGGCCGAGCAGTACTTC
J gene: TRBJ2-7; D gene: NA; clone size: many; V gene: TRBV20-1; CDR3 protein: CSARDLAGAYEQYF; CDR3 DNA: TGCAGTGCTAGAGATCTGGCAGGGGCCTACGAGCAGTACTTC
J gene: TRBJ1-5; D gene: NA; clone size: many; V gene: TRBV12-3/TRBV12-4; CDR3 protein: CASSFFGAKGQPQHF; CDR3 DNA: TGTGCCAGCAGTTTTTTCGGGGCTAAGGGTCAGCCCCAGCATTTT
J gene: TRBJ2-1; D gene: NA; clone size: many; V gene: TRBV7-7; CDR3 protein: CASSDRDSPYNEQFF; CDR3 DNA: TGTGCTAGCAGCGACCGGGATTCACCCTACAATGAGCAGTTCTTC
J gene: TRBJ2-1; D gene: NA; clone size: many; V gene: TRBV9; CDR3 protein: CASSSDLLYNEQFF; CDR3 DNA: TGTGCCAGCAGCTCGGACTTGCTCTACAATGAGCAGTTCTTC
J gene: TRBJ2-1; D gene: TRBD2; clone size: few; V gene: TRBV5-5; CDR3 protein: CASSSGWGRDEQFF; CDR3 DNA: TGTGCCAGCAGCTCAGGTTGGGGGAGGGATGAGCAGTTCTTC
J gene: TRBJ2-7; D gene: TRBD1; clone size: many; V gene: TRBV10-2; CDR3 protein: CATRDRGWPYEQYF; CDR3 DNA: TGCGCCACCAGGGACAGGGGATGGCCTTACGAGCAGTACTTC
J gene: TRBJ1-2; D gene: NA; clone size: NA; V gene: TRBV6-5; CDR3 protein: CASSYSRGPSYGYTF; CDR3 DNA: TGTGCCAGCAGTTACTCGAGGGGCCCCAGCTATGGCTACACCTTC